This T cell receptor beta chain was observed in a study of CD4 T cells in relation to SARS-CoV-2 and coronaviruses. On the study more broadly: TCR beta CDR3s were sequenced after approximately nine-day antigen culture of PBMCs.

Study-wide findings and caveats: Pre-pandemic and post-infection samples never came from the same donor.

Concerning this clone: Antigen: not known.

CDR1 is GTSNPN and CDR2 is SVGIG in the germline V gene (reference sequence). The CDR3 length is 15 residues. Trimming pared 2 bases from V and 0 bases from J, leaving 11 bases between. The unexposed donors gave CD4+ T cells in about 2010-2019, prior to COVID-19. After about 10 days of culture, CD4+ T cells were isolated. Unexposed-donor CD4+ T cells were probed with SARS-CoV-2 S/N and four cold-coronavirus spikes, cells permitting. This table comes from immunoSEQ multiplex PCR, and its TCRdb copy is limited to in-frame clones, with some not included. The data contain 27,000 or so clones, about 76% of them singletons.

The source is a human donor in good health. The sequencing input was CD4+ T cells from PBMCs, cultured in vitro. The V call is TRBV30, the J call TRBJ1-5; no clear D gene. In DNA form, the CDR3 reads TGTGCCTGGAGTCTCACGACCGGTAGCAATCAGCCCCAGCATTTT. This gives the protein CAWSLTTGSNQPQHF.